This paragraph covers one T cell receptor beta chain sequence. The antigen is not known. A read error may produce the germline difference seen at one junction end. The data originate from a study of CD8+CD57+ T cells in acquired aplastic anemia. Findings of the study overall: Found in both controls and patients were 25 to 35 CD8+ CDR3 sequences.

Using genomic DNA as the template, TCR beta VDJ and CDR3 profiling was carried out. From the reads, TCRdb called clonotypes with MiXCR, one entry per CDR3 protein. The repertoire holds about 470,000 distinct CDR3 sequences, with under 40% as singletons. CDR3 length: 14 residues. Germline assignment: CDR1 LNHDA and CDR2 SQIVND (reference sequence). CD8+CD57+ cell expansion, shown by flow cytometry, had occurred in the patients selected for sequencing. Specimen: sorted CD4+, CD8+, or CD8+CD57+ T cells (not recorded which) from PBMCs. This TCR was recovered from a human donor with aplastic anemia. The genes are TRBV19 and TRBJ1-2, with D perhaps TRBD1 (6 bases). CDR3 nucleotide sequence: TGTGCCAGTAGTCCCCAGGGGAAGCACTATGACTACACCTTC. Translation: CASSPQGKHYDYTF.